This T cell receptor (beta chain) was identified in a study of blood T cell repertoires in COVID-19. Overall study context: The cDNA or gDNA used as material had been derived from T cells, B-cell-depleted T cells, or PBMCs.

Germline-derived CDR1 and CDR2 are LGHNT and FRNRAP. The CDR3 is made up of 15 amino acids. J was trimmed by 0 bases and V by 4 bases; bases with no gene match: 1. In the authors' methods: Amplification from reference gene primers served as the basis for estimated nucleated cell counts. Some clones are missing from TCRdb's copy, which holds only in-frame ones; the method was immunoSEQ multiplex PCR. That table gives V, J and clone size, and the DNA gave D and trimming. This sample yields hundreds of thousands of clones, of which 87% are seen a single time; just over 2.5% belongs to the top ten. Categorization into cohorts depended on clinical history that participants reported.

The chain combines TRBV12-5 with TRBJ1-5; 9 bases map to TRBD1. The origin of this receptor is a woman younger than 45 with acute COVID-19. Sample: PBMCs or T cells enriched from blood (not recorded which). The CDR3 loop reads CASGWTGASNQPQHF. In DNA, the CDR3 is TGTGCTAGTGGTTGGACAGGGGCTAGCAATCAGCCCCAGCATTTT.